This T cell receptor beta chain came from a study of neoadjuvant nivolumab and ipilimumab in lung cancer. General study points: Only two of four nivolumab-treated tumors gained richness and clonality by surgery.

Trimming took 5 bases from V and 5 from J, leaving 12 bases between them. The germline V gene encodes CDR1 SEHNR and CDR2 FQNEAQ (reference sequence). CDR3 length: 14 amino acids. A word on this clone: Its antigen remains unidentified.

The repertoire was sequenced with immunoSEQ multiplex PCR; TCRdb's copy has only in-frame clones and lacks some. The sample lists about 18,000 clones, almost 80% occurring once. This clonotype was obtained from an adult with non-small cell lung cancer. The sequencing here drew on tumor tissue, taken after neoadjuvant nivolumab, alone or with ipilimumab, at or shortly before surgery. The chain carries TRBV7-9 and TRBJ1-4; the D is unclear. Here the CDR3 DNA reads TGTGCCAGCAGCCCCCGGGCCGGGAATGAAAAACTGTTTTTT. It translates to CASSPRAGNEKLFF.